These T cell receptor beta chains were read from a single sample in a study of beta chain features in type 1 diabetes. Assay: immunoSEQ multiplex PCR; the TCRdb copy retains only in-frame clones and omits some. The data hold 200,000 to 250,000 clones, with around 10% observed a single time. The sample consisted of naive CD4+ T cells from blood. Receptors were obtained from a woman between 18 and 30 years old in good health. CDR3s include the opening cysteine and the closing phenylalanine or tryptophan. A D gene is named only where the DNA matches it firmly. A row's size may be missing; if present it is once, few, many or a size class.

abundance	d_gene	v_gene	j_gene	CDR3nt	CDR3aa
.	.	TRBV9	TRBJ1-5	TGTGCCAGCAGCGTAGGGGGGGTGCGCAATCAGCCCCAGCATTTT	CASSVGGVRNQPQHF
.	TRBD1	TRBV9	TRBJ2-1	TGTGCCAGCAGCGTAGCCCAGGACAGGGGTTTGTTTAGTGAGCAGTTCTTC	CASSVAQDRGLFSEQFF
.	.	TRBV11-2	TRBJ1-5	TGTGCCAGCAGCCGCGGGCCAGGGCCCCAGCATTTT	CASSRGPGPQHF
.	.	TRBV5-6	TRBJ2-2	TGTGCCAGCAGCTGGGGCCGCACCGGGGAGCTGTTTTTT	CASSWGRTGELFF
.	TRBD2	TRBV2	TRBJ2-1	TGTGCCAGCAGAGCCGGGACTAGTGTGCTTAATGAGCAGTTCTTC	CASRAGTSVLNEQFF
.	.	TRBV6-5	TRBJ2-2	TGTGCCACCTCCCCGCGCTACACCGGGGAGCTGTTTTTT	CATSPRYTGELFF
.	.	TRBV25-1	TRBJ1-4	TGTGCCAGCAGTGACAGGAAGATGATTGGAAAACTGTTTTTT	CASSDRKMIGKLFF
few	TRBD1	TRBV7-6	TRBJ2-2	TGTGCCAGCAGCTCCACGCTCCGGGACAGAAACACCGGGGAGCTGTTTTTT	CASSSTLRDRNTGELFF
few	.	TRBV6-1	TRBJ1-2	TGTGCCAGCAGGGAAGGGACATCCGGCGGCTACACCTTC	CASREGTSGGYTF
.	.	TRBV4-1	TRBJ2-3	TGCGCCAGCAGCCACCGGTTGTCTACCCAAAGCACAGATACGCAGTATTTT	CASSHRLSTQSTDTQYF
few	.	TRBV7-9	TRBJ1-2	TGTGCCAGCAGCTCCCGGGGCAGGGGTGGCTACACCTTC	CASSSRGRGGYTF
many	.	TRBV6-5	TRBJ2-7	TGTGCCAGCAGTCTCGGAGGGGAGCAGTACTTC	CASSLGGEQYF
few	TRBD2	TRBV7-6	TRBJ2-3	TGTGCCAGCAGCTTAGTGGGTTTGAGCGGGGCAACAGATACGCAGTATTTT	CASSLVGLSGATDTQYF
.	.	TRBV5-1	TRBJ1-1	TGCGCCAGCAGCAACAAGAACACTGAAGCTTTCTTT	CASSNKNTEAFF
.	TRBD2	TRBV4-1	TRBJ2-3	TGCGCCAGCAGCCCTGGACTAGCTGGAGGCACAGATACGCAGTATTTT	CASSPGLAGGTDTQYF
many	.	TRBV9	TRBJ2-6	TGTGCCAGCAGCGTAGGTGGGCTCCCTGGGGCCAACGTCCTGACTTTC	CASSVGGLPGANVLTF
many	.	TRBV7-2	TRBJ2-7	TGTGCCAGCAGCTACGGGACATCTTACGAGCAGTACTTC	CASSYGTSYEQYF
few	TRBD1	TRBV13	TRBJ1-1	TGTGCCAGCAGCTGGGGACAGGGAGTTAGAAGTGAAGCTTTCTTT	CASSWGQGVRSEAFF
.	.	TRBV11-2	TRBJ2-4	TGTGCCAGCAGCCCCAGGACAGTAGCCAAAAACATTCAGTACTTC	CASSPRTVAKNIQYF
few	TRBD1	TRBV19	TRBJ2-3	TGTGCCAGTGCTAAGCATGGGCAGGGGGCAGCGGATACGCAGTATTTT	CASAKHGQGAADTQYF
.	TRBD1	TRBV7-9	TRBJ1-1	TGTGCCAGCAGCTTACGAAGGGGGCGCAGACTAATGAACACTGAAGCTTTCTTT	CASSLRRGRRLMNTEAFF
few	TRBD1	TRBV6-1	TRBJ2-7	TGTGCCAGCAGTTCCCGGGACAGGGCCTACGAGCAGTACTTC	CASSSRDRAYEQYF
few	.	TRBV15	TRBJ1-2	TGTGCCACCAGCAGAGATGGAGCTCCCGACTATGGCTACACCTTC	CATSRDGAPDYGYTF
.	TRBD1	TRBV27	TRBJ2-2	TGTGCCAGCAGTTTAAGACAGGGGTACACCGGGGAGCTGTTTTTT	CASSLRQGYTGELFF
few	TRBD1	TRBV4-1	TRBJ1-4	TGCGCCAGCAGCCAACCTCGACAGGGGAAGGAAAAACTGTTTTTT	CASSQPRQGKEKLFF
few	TRBD1	TRBV29-1	TRBJ1-1	TGCAGCGCCCGGACGCCACAGGGGGACACTGAAGCTTTCTTT	CSARTPQGDTEAFF
few	.	TRBV4-2	TRBJ1-1	TGTGCCAGCAGCCAAGATCTGGGGCGCACTGAAGCTTTCTTT	CASSQDLGRTEAFF
.	TRBD2	TRBV11-2	TRBJ2-7	TGTGCCAGCAGCTCTGGACTAGCGGGGCCCTACGAGCAGTACTTC	CASSSGLAGPYEQYF
few	.	TRBV12-5	TRBJ1-1	TGTGCTAGTGGTTCACGCTCCCCGGCGGGTTCTGAAGCTTTCTTT	CASGSRSPAGSEAFF
few	TRBD1	TRBV5-1	TRBJ2-1	TGCGCCAGCGCCGGGACAGGGGTCGATGAGCAGTTCTTC	CASAGTGVDEQFF
.	TRBD1	TRBV19	TRBJ1-1	TGTGCCAGTGACGACCCGGGACAGGGGACTGAAGCTTTCTTT	CASDDPGQGTEAFF
few	.	TRBV25-1	TRBJ2-2	TGTGCCAGCAGTGAATCGGAGCTGACCGGGGAGCTGTTTTTT	CASSESELTGELFF
.	.	TRBV6-1	TRBJ1-2	TGTGCCAGCAGTCCACAGGGATCTGCCTACACCTTC	CASSPQGSAYTF
few	TRBD2	TRBV6-5	TRBJ2-7	TGTGCCAGCACCCAGGGAGCGGGGGGTTACGAGCAGTACTTC	CASTQGAGGYEQYF
.	TRBD1	TRBV28	TRBJ1-2	TGTGCCAGCAGTTTAGTAGGGGGCTATAACGATGGCTACACCTTC	CASSLVGGYNDGYTF
few	.	TRBV5-5	TRBJ2-5	TGTGCCAGCAGCCCGGAGGGTGCCCGCGGGGAGACCCAGTACTTC	CASSPEGARGETQYF
many	TRBD1	TRBV5-4	TRBJ2-5	TGTGCCAGCAGCATCGGACAGGTGAAGGCCCAGTACTTC	CASSIGQVKAQYF
few	TRBD1	TRBV29-1	TRBJ1-1	TGCAGCGTTGAAGGTGGGGACAGCACTGAAGCTTTCTTT	CSVEGGDSTEAFF
.	.	TRBV5-1	TRBJ2-7	TGCGCCAGCAGCTTGGAGGGGGTATTCCGTGGGGAGAGAGAGTACTTC	CASSLEGVFRGEREYF
.	TRBD1	TRBV2	TRBJ2-1	TGTGCCAGCTATAGGACAGGGCTAAATGAGCAGTTCTTC	CASYRTGLNEQFF
.	.	TRBV19	TRBJ2-7	TGTGCCAGTAGTGCTAGCTCCTACGAGCAGTACTTC	CASSASSYEQYF
.	TRBD1	TRBV19	TRBJ1-5	TGTGCCAGTAGCCTGATCGGGACAGCCGATAGCAATCAGCCCCAGCATTTT	CASSLIGTADSNQPQHF
few	.	TRBV27	TRBJ2-7	TGTGCCAGCAGTTTCTCAGGAGGCGAGCAGTACTTC	CASSFSGGEQYF
.	TRBD1	TRBV5-1	TRBJ1-2	TGCGCCAGCAGCCCATCCCAGGGGGCGCTAGGCGGCTACACCTTC	CASSPSQGALGGYTF
few	TRBD1	TRBV27	TRBJ2-5	TGTGCCAGCAGTTTTGGACAGGGGGCCTACCTCCAAGAGACCCAGTACTTC	CASSFGQGAYLQETQYF
.	.	TRBV15	TRBJ1-2	TGTGCCACCAGCAGTTTAGGGGCAGCCCTAGGAAGGGACTATGGCTACACCTTC	CATSSLGAALGRDYGYTF
.	.	TRBV19	TRBJ1-5	TGTGCCAGTAGTATAGTCTCGGGGTTTGGGAGCAATCAGCCCCAGCATTTT	CASSIVSGFGSNQPQHF